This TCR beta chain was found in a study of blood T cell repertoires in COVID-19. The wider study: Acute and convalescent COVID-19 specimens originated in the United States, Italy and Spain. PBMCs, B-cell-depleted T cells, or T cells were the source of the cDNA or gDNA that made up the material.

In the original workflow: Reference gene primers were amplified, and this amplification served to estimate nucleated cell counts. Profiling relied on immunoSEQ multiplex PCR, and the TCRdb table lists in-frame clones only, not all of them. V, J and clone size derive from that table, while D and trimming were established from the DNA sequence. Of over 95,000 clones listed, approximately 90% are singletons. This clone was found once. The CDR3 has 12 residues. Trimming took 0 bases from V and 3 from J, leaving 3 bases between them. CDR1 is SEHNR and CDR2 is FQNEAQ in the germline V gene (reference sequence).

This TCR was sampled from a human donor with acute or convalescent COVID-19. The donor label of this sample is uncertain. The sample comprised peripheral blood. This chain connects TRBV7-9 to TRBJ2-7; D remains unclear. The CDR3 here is CASSLAHYEQYF. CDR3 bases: TGTGCCAGCAGCTTAGCACACTACGAGCAGTACTTC.